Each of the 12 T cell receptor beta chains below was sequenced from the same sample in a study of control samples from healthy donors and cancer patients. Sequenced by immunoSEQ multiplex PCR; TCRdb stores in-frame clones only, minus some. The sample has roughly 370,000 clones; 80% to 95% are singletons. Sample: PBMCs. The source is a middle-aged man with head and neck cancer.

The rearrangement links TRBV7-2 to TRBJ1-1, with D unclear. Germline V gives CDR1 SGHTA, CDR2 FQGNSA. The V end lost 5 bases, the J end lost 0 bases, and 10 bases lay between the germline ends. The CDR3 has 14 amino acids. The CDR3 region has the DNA TGTGCCAGCAGCCTAGGACCCCTGAACACTGAAGCTTTCTTT. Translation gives CASSLGPLNTEAFF.

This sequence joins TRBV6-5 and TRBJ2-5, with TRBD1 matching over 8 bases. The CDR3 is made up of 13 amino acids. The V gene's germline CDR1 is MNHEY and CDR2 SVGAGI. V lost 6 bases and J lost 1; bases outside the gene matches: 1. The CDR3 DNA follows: TGTGCCAGCAGGGACAGGGTCCAAGAGACCCAGTACTTC. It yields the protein CASRDRVQETQYF.

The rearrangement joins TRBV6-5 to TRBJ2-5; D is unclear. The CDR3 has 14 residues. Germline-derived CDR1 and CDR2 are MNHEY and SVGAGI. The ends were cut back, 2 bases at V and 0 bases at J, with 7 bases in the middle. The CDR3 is CASSYDKYQETQYF. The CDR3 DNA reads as TGTGCCAGCAGTTACGACAAGTACCAAGAGACCCAGTACTTC.

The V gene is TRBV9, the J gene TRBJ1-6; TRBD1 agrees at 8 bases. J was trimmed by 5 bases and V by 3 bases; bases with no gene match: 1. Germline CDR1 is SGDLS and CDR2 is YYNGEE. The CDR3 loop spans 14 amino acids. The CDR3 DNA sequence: TGTGCCAGCAGCGGGACAGGGAATAATTCACCCCTCCACTTT. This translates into CASSGTGNNSPLHF.

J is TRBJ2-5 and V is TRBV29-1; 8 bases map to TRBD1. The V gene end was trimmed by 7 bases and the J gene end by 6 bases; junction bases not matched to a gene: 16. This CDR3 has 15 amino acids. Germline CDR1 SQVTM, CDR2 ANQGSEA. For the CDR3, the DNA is TGCAGCGCCGCTCCCCGCAAGACAGGGGAACAGACCCAGTACTTC. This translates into CSAAPRKTGEQTQYF.

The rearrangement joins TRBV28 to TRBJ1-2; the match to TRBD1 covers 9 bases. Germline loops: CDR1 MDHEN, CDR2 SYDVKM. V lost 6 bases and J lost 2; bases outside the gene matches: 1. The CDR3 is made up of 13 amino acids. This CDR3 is CASRDRGNYGYTF. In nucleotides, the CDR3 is TGTGCCAGCAGGGACAGGGGAAACTATGGCTACACCTTC.

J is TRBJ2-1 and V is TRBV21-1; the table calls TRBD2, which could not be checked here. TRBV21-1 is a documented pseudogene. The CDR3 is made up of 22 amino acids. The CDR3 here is CASSVADPGLAGSGHTYNEQFF. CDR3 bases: TGTGCCAGCAGTGTGGCGGATCCGGGACTAGCGGGGTCAGGACATACCTACAATGAGCAGTTCTTC.

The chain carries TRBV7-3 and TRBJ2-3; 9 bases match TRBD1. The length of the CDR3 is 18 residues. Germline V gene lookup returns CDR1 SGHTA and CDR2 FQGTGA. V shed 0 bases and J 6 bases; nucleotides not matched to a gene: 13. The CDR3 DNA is TGTGCCAGCAGCTTAACGGGACCCTCGACAGGGGGAACCGATACGCAGTATTTT. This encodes CASSLTGPSTGGTDTQYF.

CDR3 nucleotide sequence: TGCGCCAGCAGCCCAGGACCCATCCGGGACAGGGGGCCCTACGAGCAGTACTTC. It codes for CASSPGPIRDRGPYEQYF. V and J are TRBV4-1 and TRBJ2-7; 12 nucleotides match TRBD1. Germline V gene lookup returns CDR1 MGHRA and CDR2 YSYEKL. After removal of 4 bases from V and 2 bases from J, the junction contained 12 bases not matched to a gene. The CDR3 extends over 18 amino acids.

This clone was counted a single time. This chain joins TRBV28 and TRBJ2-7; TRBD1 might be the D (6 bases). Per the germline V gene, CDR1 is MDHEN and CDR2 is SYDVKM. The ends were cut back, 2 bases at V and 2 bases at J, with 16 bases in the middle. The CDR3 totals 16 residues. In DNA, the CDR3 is TGTGCCAGCAGTTTAACTGGGGGCCACCAACCCTACGAGCAGTACTTC. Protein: CASSLTGGHQPYEQYF.

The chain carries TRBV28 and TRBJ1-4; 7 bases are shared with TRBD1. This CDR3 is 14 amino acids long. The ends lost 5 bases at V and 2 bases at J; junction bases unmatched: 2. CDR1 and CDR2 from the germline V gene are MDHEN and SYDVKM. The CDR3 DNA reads TGTGCCAGCAGTCCGACAGGGACTAATGAAAAACTGTTTTTT. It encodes CASSPTGTNEKLFF.

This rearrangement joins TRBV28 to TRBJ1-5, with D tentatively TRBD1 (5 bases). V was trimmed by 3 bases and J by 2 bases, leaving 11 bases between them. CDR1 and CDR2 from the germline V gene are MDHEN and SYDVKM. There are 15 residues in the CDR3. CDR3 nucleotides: TGTGCCAGCAGTTTCGGGGGGAGTGGCAATCAGCCCCAGCATTTT. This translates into CASSFGGSGNQPQHF.